A selection of T cell receptor beta chains follows, all from one sample in a study of blood T cell repertoires in COVID-19. Some clones are missing from TCRdb's copy, which holds only in-frame ones; the method was immunoSEQ multiplex PCR. This sample has approximately 160,000 clones; roughly 80% occur once, and the top ten carry less than 9.5%. Sequencing was carried out using peripheral blood. These receptors originate from a man aged 60 to 69 with acute or convalescent COVID-19. Both conserved end residues are part of each CDR3. The order of the fields is V gene, CDR3 length, CDR3 protein.

TRBV2,11,CASRGTGEQYF
TRBV6-6,13,CASSYLEVETQYF
TRBV20-1,15,CSASQTGGVYNEQFF
TRBV24-1,15,CATSAQQGPNTEAFF
TRBV12-5,16,CASGLAGGGLNTEAFF
TRBV25-1,14,CASSKPGMNTEAFF
TRBV29-1,14,CSVDTSGNQETQYF
TRBV5-1,13,CASSLAEGNGDTF
TRBV13,14,CASSLRQGGRGYTF
TRBV7-2,15,CASSSLGQGNTEAFF
TRBV7-2,16,CASSLGTGGRFTEAFF
TRBV2,16,CASSEAAGVSNQPQHF
TRBV3-1/TRBV3-2,15,CASSPRDRVMYGYTF
TRBV2,14,CASSVKQGNQPQHF
TRBV2,13,CASSGEGIETQYF
TRBV19,15,CASSLTSTSSYGYTF
TRBV5-6,12,CASSGDSRTQYF
TRBV6-5,14,CASSWDSKNTEAFF
TRBV19,14,CASTRVAGANVLTF
TRBV24-1,19,CATSDLAGATKNSNQPQHF
TRBV10-3,14,CAITRQEGTGELFF
TRBV30,14,CAWSIPGGSYEQYF
TRBV27,16,CASSLTTSGGYNEQFF
TRBV7-8,14,CASSLSREYGGYTF
TRBV27,15,CASSLTRQGNTEAFF
TRBV5-1,16,CASSWGTGGTNTEAFF
TRBV24-1,15,CATSDGTVSNQPQHF
TRBV11-2,16,CASSQTGSSYNSPLHF
TRBV11-2,14,CASMGGVSTDTQYF
TRBV27,14,CASSSGQELDEQYF
TRBV24-1,17,CATSDPKTGGGQETQYF
TRBV4-2,14,CASSREVKGYEQYF
TRBV11-2,15,CASSSGQGSGYGYTF
TRBV5-4,15,CASSSTVPGANVLTF
TRBV4-1,17,CASSHVRERGPYNEQFF
TRBV5-1,14,CASSLGQRAYEQYF
TRBV2,14,CASSVQQGAAGYTF
TRBV19,15,CASSMRDRGQDTQYF
TRBV6-5,14,CASILDRVRTEAFF
TRBV7-2,15,CASSPGQGRGYEQFF
TRBV5-1,14,CASSSGQGQDEQFF
TRBV4-3,17,CASSRGLAGSSTDTQYF
TRBV5-1,17,CASSTGQGGAGNTEAFF
TRBV6-5,15,CASRRGQEPSYEQYF
TRBV7-3,17,CASSLIGGGETKSEAFF
TRBV6-6,15,CASSYTAAPRDEQYF
TRBV10-2,11,CASSEGDEQFF
TRBV19,13,CASSIKRRTEAFF
TRBV19,15,CASTPGTGNTGELFF
TRBV5-5,15,CASSPLTGAYNEQFF
TRBV7-2,14,CASSLALSGKNAFF
TRBV14,16,CASSLDRGRDTGELFF
TRBV11-2,11,CASSITYEQYF
TRBV25-1,14,CASSVLGSNYGYTF
TRBV6-5,14,CASSNGGGNQPQHF
TRBV7-2,13,CASSPGTHFPVDF
TRBV25-1,13,CASRGLGGTEAFF